This T cell receptor (beta chain) appears in the sequencing data of a study of beta chain features in type 1 diabetes. Note on this clone: What it recognizes is unknown.

The study, taken as a whole, reports: When Type 1 diabetes patients were examined, their TCRB CDR3s proved moderately but significantly shorter in all four CD4+ subsets.

Every bit of the isolated RNA underwent reverse transcription, so sequencing read expressed TCRB transcripts. Libraries were prepared by immunoSEQ multiplex PCR; TCRdb keeps only in-frame clonotypes and omits some of them. The sample records about 150,000 clones, approximately 8.4% being singletons. Germline V gives CDR1 LGHNA, CDR2 YSLEER. The V gene end was trimmed by 0 bases and the J gene end by 8 bases; junction bases not matched to a gene: 12. This CDR3 has 18 residues. The TCR comes from a young man with type 1 diabetes. J is TRBJ2-1 and V is TRBV4-3, with 11 bases aligning to TRBD2. Sequencing was carried out using central memory CD4+ T cells from blood. The CDR3 is CASSQESFGLAGGDEQFF. The CDR3 nucleotides are TGCGCCAGCAGCCAAGAAAGTTTCGGCTTAGCGGGGGGGGATGAGCAGTTCTTC.